These 23 T cell receptor beta chains were sequenced from one sample in a study of T cells in Graves' hyperthyroidism and ophthalmopathy. Amplified TCR beta CDR3 regions came from RNA transcripts. HTBI primers were employed in a first-round RT-PCR of the TCR CDR3. TCRdb redid the calling of the multiplex PCR reads with MiXCR, one entry per CDR3 protein. The profile shows fewer than 750,000 distinct CDR3 sequences, about 45% of them singletons. Sequenced: peripheral blood or thyroid tissue (not recorded which). These TCRs come from a woman aged 18-35 years with Graves' hyperthyroidism.

This clonotype was counted at least ten times. The rearrangement links TRBV5-1 to TRBJ1-1, with D perhaps matching TRBD1 (5 bases). Germline CDR1 and CDR2: SGHRS and YFSETQ. The CDR3 covers 15 residues. Trimming removed 0 bases at V and 3 bases at J, with 12 bases between. The CDR3 is CASSLAGRGYTEAFF. CDR3 in DNA: TGCGCCAGCAGCTTGGCCGGGAGGGGATACACTGAAGCTTTCTTT.

A note on this clonotype: At one end, the junction sequence differs from germline, possibly due to a read error. The genes are TRBV7-3 and TRBJ2-5; 12 nucleotides align to TRBD2. CDR1 and CDR2 from the germline V gene are SGHTA and FQGTGA. This CDR3 is 18 amino acids long. The CDR3 DNA sequence: TGTGCTAGCAGCCCAGGACTAGCGGGAATCCGGTACCAAGAGACCCAGTACTTC. Protein sequence: CASSPGLAGIRYQETQYF.

This clonotype was counted a single time. The rearrangement uses TRBV29-1 and TRBJ2-5; tentative D call: TRBD1 (6 bases). Trimming removed 4 bases from V and 4 bases from J, with 16 bases in between. CDR3 length: 14 residues. Germline CDR1 is SQVTM and CDR2 is ANQGSEA. CDR3 region: CSVGSDSRGETQYF. DNA for the CDR3: TGCAGCGTTGGGTCGGACAGCCGGGGAGAGACCCAGTACTTC.

The chain links TRBV6-5 to TRBJ1-2; 7 bases agree with TRBD1. The CDR3 is 17 amino acids. CDR1 and CDR2 (germline): MNHEY, SVGAGI. Trimming cost V 5 bases and J 3 bases; bases outside gene matches: 15. The CDR3 here is CASSDPRQGENYYGYTF. In nucleotides, the CDR3 is TGTGCCAGCAGTGATCCGCGACAGGGAGAAAACTACTATGGCTACACCTTC.

This clonotype has ten or more counts. The chain couples TRBV6-5 to TRBJ1-2; D gene unclear. The V gene lost 3 bases and the J gene lost 6 bases, with 20 bases spanning the gap. The CDR3 totals 16 residues. Per the germline V gene, CDR1 is MNHEY and CDR2 is SVGAGI. CDR3: CASSYREKGRVDGYTF. Here the CDR3 DNA reads TGTGCCAGCAGTTATCGGGAGAAGGGTAGGGTTGATGGCTACACCTTC.

Regarding this clonotype: A much larger clonotype is one base distant, so this may be a read error. The rearrangement uses TRBV7-9 and TRBJ2-7; 9 bases match TRBD1. In germline, CDR1 is SEHNR, CDR2 FQNEAQ (reference sequence). V shed 5 bases, J shed 2 bases, and the junction held 7 bases outside the gene matches. This CDR3 comprises 15 residues. In nucleotides, the CDR3 is TGTGCCAGCAGCCCGGGACAGGGTAACCCCTACGAGCAGTACTTC. This sequence encodes CASSPGQGNPYEQYF.

The chain employs TRBV6-2 or TRBV6-3 and TRBJ2-7; TRBD2 might be the D (6 bases). The CDR3 runs 17 residues. V gave up 2 bases and J gave up 2 bases, with 19 bases separating them. Germline V lookup: CDR1 MNHEY, CDR2 SVGEGT. The CDR3 protein is CASSYDRRRGRTYEQYF. DNA of the CDR3: TGTGCCAGCAGTTACGACCGTCGGAGGGGTAGGACCTACGAGCAGTACTTC.

Details on this clonotype: Since the CDR3 does not end with the conserved phenylalanine or tryptophan, this likely comes from a read error. The chain couples TRBV7-9 to TRBJ1-5; D possibly corresponds to TRBD1 (5 bases). Per the germline V gene, CDR1 is SEHNR and CDR2 is FQNEAQ (reference sequence). This CDR3 is 15 amino acids long. CDR3 region: CVSSQRQRDDQPQHL. In DNA form, the CDR3 reads TGTGTCAGCAGCCAAAGACAGAGGGACGATCAGCCCCAGCATCTT.

This clonotype was found many times. The chain links TRBV7-2 to TRBJ1-3; D might be TRBD1 (5 bases). Germline assignment: CDR1 SGHTA and CDR2 FQGNSA. CDR3 length: 16 residues. V was clipped by 1 base and J by 0 bases, with 10 bases between them. CDR3: CASSLENRISGNTIYF. In DNA form, the CDR3 reads TGTGCCAGCAGCTTAGAGAACAGGATCTCTGGAAACACCATATATTTT.

The CDR3 DNA reads TGTGCCAGCAGTGGCGGATGGGGCTACTACACCTTC. It codes for CASSGGWGYYTF. This rearrangement joins TRBV6-4 to TRBJ1-2; perhaps TRBD1 as D (5 bases). Per the germline V gene, CDR1 is MRHNA and CDR2 is SNTAGT. Trimming pared 4 bases from V and 10 bases from J, leaving 13 bases between. This CDR3 contains 12 residues.

The table lists this clonotype with many counts. One end of the junction fails to match germline, which may point to a read error. J is TRBJ2-7 and V is TRBV2, with a tentative D call TRBD1 (7 bases). CDR1 is SNHLY and CDR2 is FYNNEI in the germline V gene. This CDR3 comprises 11 residues. The CDR3 DNA sequence: TGTGCCGGCAGACAGGGAGGCGAGCAGTACTTC. It yields the protein CAGRQGGEQYF.

This clonotype occurred many times. This sequence joins TRBV5-4 and TRBJ2-2, with TRBD2 identical over 11 bases. The CDR3 contains 16 residues. Per the germline V gene, CDR1 is SGHNT and CDR2 is YYREEE (reference sequence). J gave up 2 bases and V 0 bases, and 0 bases lay outside the gene matches. Here the CDR3 reads CASSLGLAGNTGELFF. Written as DNA, the CDR3 is TGTGCCAGCAGCTTGGGACTAGCGGGAAACACCGGGGAGCTGTTTTTT.

The chain combines TRBV7-2 with TRBJ2-3; D gene uncertain. Germline assignment: CDR1 SGHTA and CDR2 FQGNSA. CDR3 length equals 13 residues. Trimming cost V 2 bases and J 3 bases, with 6 bases left between them. CDR3 residues: CASSLWQTDTQYF. The CDR3 region has the DNA TGTGCCAGCAGCTTATGGCAAACAGATACGCAGTATTTT.

This clonotype was observed a few times. The J gene is TRBJ2-3, the V gene TRBV10-3; tentatively, D is TRBD2 (6 bases). Germline V gene sequence: CDR1 ENHRY, CDR2 SYGVKD. The CDR3 contains 14 residues. The germline V and J ends were trimmed by 4 bases and 2 bases, with 10 bases remaining between them. CDR3 nucleotide sequence: TGTGCCATCAGTGTCCGGACTACCACAGATACGCAGTATTTT. Protein: CAISVRTTTDTQYF.

V is TRBV15 and J is TRBJ1-2; no clear D. With 3 bases removed from V and 7 bases from J, the gap between germline ends came to 9 bases. CDR1 is LNHNV and CDR2 is YYDKDF in the germline V gene (reference sequence). The CDR3 contains 12 residues. CDR3 residues: CATSRVGSGYTF. The CDR3 nucleotides read TGTGCCACCAGCAGGGTCGGGTCTGGCTACACCTTC. The full variable domain, with the rest looked up from reference TRBV15 and TRBJ1-2, is DAMVIQNPRYQVTQFGKPVTLSCSQTLNHNVMYWYQQKSSQAPKLLFHYYDKDFNNEADTPDNFQSRRPNTSFCFLDIRSPGLGDTAMYLCATSRVGSGYTFGSGTRLTVV.

This clonotype was observed many times. This rearrangement joins TRBV20-1 to TRBJ2-7, with unresolved D. V was trimmed by 0 bases and J by 2 bases, leaving 11 bases between them. The CDR3 spans 14 residues. CDR1 and CDR2 (germline): DFQATT, SNEGSKA (reference sequence). This CDR3 reads CSARDPTPTYEQYF. The CDR3 region has the DNA TGCAGTGCTAGAGATCCTACACCCACCTACGAGCAGTACTTC.

About this clonotype: The final CDR3 position lacks the conserved phenylalanine or tryptophan, pointing to a likely read error. The chain couples TRBV7-2 to TRBJ1-1; no reliable D call. The V end was cut by 2 bases, the J end by 6 bases, with 13 bases between. CDR1 is SGHTA and CDR2 is FQGNSA in the germline V gene. The CDR3 has 14 amino acids. DNA for the CDR3: TGTGCCAGCAGCTTATTCGGACCCACCCCTGAAGCTTTCCTT. Amino acid sequence: CASSLFGPTPEAFL.

This clonotype was seen ten or more times. The chain employs TRBV7-9 and TRBJ1-1; weak D call: TRBD1 (5 bases). This CDR3 comprises 16 residues. V dropped 5 bases and J dropped 2 bases, with 18 bases sitting between them. Germline V gene sequence: CDR1 SEHNR, CDR2 FQNEAQ (reference sequence). CDR3 coding DNA: TGTGCCAGCAGCACAAGGGAGGACACCGGTAACACTGAAGCTTTCTTT. Translated: CASSTREDTGNTEAFF.

The chain is built from TRBV24-1 and TRBJ2-5; 10 positions match TRBD1. After removal of 7 bases from V and 1 base from J, the junction contained 5 bases not matched to a gene. The length of the CDR3 is 15 residues. Germline V gene data show CDR1 as KGHDR and CDR2 as SFDVKD. The CDR3 DNA reads TGTGCCACCAGCAGACGGACAGGGGGCCAAGAGACCCAGTACTTC. Amino acids: CATSRRTGGQETQYF.

The table lists this clonotype with a few counts. The V call is TRBV5-1, the J call TRBJ1-1; 9 bases agree with TRBD1. The CDR3 extends over 15 amino acids. From germline, CDR1 is SGHRS and CDR2 YFSETQ. With 0 bases clipped from V and 4 bases from J, the junction kept 4 bases outside the gene matches. CDR3 in amino acids: CASSLGNRGPTEAFF. DNA of the CDR3: TGCGCCAGCAGCTTGGGGAACAGGGGGCCCACTGAAGCTTTCTTT. Complete variable domain (other parts from reference TRBV5-1 and TRBJ1-1): KAGVTQTPRYLIKTRGQQVTLSCSPISGHRSVSWYQQTPGQGLQFLFEYFSETQRNKGNFPGRFSGRQFSNSRSEMNVSTLELGDSALYLCASSLGNRGPTEAFFGQGTRLTVV.

This clonotype was found many times. The chain has TRBV5-1 and TRBJ2-7; 7 bases are shared with TRBD2. This CDR3 has 15 amino acids. The germline V gene has CDR1 SGHRS and CDR2 YFSETQ. V shed 4 bases and J 2 bases; nucleotides not matched to a gene: 9. Here the CDR3 reads CASSLGGTGTYEQYF. CDR3 sequence (DNA): TGCGCCAGCAGCCTGGGGGGGACTGGTACCTACGAGCAGTACTTC.

The chain uses TRBV4-3 and TRBJ1-2; D is possibly TRBD1 (6 bases). Germline-derived CDR1 and CDR2 are LGHNA and YSLEER. V was shortened by 1 base and J by 6 bases, with 18 bases between the two germline ends. The CDR3 consists of 16 residues. CDR3 nucleotide sequence: TGCGCCAGCAGCCAAGTTCCCTCTATGGGGGGCCATGGCTACACCTTC. Its translation: CASSQVPSMGGHGYTF.

J is TRBJ1-2 and V is TRBV7-2, with D uncertain. Per the germline V gene, CDR1 is SGHTA and CDR2 is FQGNSA. The V end lost 5 bases, the J end lost 0 bases, and 10 bases lay between the germline ends. The CDR3 covers 14 residues. CDR3 nucleotides: TGTGCCAGCAGCACGTCGGGAACTAACTATGGCTACACCTTC. It yields the protein CASSTSGTNYGYTF.